Given below is one T cell receptor (beta chain) in context. Its cognate antigen is unknown. The CDR3 extends over 15 amino acids. Unmatched junction bases numbered 5, after V lost 5 bases and J lost 2 bases. Per germline, CDR1 SGHTA and CDR2 FQGTGA. TCRdb keeps only in-frame clones here, not all; method: immunoSEQ multiplex PCR. The sample includes some 81,000 clones, 80% to 95% of them seen just once. The sample is drawn from a study of T cell responses to AZD1222 COVID-19 vaccine. Notes on the study in general: Unmutated variant regions are reportedly the target of nearly half of TCRs that are spike-specific. Most donors were white British, females outnumbered males, and clonal diversity was possibly underestimated.

This clonotype originated in an adult who received the AZD1222 COVID-19 vaccine. Sequenced here: peripheral blood, sampled 28 days after the second AZD1222 dose. The chain combines TRBV7-3 with TRBJ2-1, with 8 bases fitting TRBD2. CDR3 DNA: TGTGCCAGCAGCCTCGGGGGGGCCACCTACAATGAGCAGTTCTTC. This sequence encodes CASSLGGATYNEQFF.